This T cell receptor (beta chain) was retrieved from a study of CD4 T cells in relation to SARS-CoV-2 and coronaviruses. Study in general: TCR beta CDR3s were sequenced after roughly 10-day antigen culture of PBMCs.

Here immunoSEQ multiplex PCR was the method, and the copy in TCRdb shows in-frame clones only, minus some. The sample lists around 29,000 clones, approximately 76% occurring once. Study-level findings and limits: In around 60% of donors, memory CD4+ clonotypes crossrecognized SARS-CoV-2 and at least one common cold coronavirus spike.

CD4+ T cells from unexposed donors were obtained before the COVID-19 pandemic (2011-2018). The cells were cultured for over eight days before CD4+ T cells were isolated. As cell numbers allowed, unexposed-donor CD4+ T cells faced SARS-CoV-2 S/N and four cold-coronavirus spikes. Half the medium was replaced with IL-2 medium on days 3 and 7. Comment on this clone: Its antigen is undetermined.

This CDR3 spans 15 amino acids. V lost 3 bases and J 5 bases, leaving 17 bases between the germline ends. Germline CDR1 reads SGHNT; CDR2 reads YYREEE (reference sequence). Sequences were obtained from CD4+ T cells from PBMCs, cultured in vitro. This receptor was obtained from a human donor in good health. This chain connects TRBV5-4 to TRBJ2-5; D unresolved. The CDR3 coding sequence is TGTGCCAGCAGCTACCCGGGTGGGGTGAGGGAGACCCAGTACTTC. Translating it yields CASSYPGGVRETQYF.